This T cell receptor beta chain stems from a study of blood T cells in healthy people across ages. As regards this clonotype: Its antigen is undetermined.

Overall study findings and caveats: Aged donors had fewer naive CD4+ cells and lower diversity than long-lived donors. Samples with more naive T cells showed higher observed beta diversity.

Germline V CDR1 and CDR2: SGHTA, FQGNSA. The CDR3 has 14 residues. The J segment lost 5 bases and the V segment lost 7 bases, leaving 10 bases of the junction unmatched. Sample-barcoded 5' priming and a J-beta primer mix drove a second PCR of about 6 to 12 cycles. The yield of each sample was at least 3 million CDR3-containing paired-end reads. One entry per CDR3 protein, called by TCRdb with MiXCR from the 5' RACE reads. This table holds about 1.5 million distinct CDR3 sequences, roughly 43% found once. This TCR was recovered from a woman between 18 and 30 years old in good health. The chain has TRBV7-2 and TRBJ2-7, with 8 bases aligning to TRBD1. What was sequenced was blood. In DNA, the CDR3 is TGTGCCAGCACCCTAATGACAGGGGCAAACGAGCAGTACTTC. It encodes CASTLMTGANEQYF.